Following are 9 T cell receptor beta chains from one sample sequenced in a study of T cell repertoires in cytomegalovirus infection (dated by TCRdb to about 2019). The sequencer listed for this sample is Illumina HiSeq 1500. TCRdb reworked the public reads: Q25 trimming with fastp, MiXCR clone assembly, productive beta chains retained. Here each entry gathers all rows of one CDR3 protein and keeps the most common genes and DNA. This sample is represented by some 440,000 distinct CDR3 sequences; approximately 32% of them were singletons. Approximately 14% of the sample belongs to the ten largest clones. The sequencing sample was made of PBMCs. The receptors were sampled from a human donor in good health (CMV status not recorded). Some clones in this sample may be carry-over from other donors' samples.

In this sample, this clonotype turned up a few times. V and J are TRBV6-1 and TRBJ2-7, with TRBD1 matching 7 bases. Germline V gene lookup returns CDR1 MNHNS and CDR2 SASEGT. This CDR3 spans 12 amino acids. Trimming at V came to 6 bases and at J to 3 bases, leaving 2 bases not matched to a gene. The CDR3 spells CASRGQIYEQYF. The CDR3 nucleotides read TGTGCCAGCAGGGGACAGATCTACGAGCAGTACTTC.

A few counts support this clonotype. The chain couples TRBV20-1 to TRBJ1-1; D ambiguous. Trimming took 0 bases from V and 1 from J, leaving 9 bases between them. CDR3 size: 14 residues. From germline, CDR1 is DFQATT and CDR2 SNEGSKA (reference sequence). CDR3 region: CSARDFVENTEAFF. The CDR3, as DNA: TGCAGTGCTAGAGATTTTGTAGAGAACACTGAAGCTTTCTTT.

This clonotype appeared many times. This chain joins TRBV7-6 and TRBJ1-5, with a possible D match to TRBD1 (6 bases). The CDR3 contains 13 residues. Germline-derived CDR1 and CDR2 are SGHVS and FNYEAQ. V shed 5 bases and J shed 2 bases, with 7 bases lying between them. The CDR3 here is CASSQGRNQPQHF. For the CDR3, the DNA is TGTGCCAGCAGCCAGGGGCGCAATCAGCCCCAGCATTTT.

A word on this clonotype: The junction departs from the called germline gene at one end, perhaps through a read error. CDR3 DNA sequence: TGCGCCAGCAGCCTGGGACAGCCGTCTAGCACAGATACGCAGTTTTTT. Its protein is CASSLGQPSSTDTQFF. This chain joins TRBV5-1 and TRBJ2-3, with 7 bases that match TRBD1. CDR3 length: 16 amino acids. Per the germline V gene, CDR1 is SGHRS and CDR2 is YFSETQ.

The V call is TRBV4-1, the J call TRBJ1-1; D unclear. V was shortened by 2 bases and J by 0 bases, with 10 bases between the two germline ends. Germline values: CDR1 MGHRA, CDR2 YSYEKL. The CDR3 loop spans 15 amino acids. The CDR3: CASSQTGGVNTEAFF. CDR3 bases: TGCGCCAGCAGCCAAACGGGCGGAGTGAACACTGAAGCTTTCTTT.

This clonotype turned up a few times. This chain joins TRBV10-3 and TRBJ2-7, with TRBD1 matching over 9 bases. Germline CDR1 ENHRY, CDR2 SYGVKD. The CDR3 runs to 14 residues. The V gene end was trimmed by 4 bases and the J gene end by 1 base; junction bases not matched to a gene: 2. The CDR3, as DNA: TGTGCCATCAGTGGGACAGGGGCTTCCTACGAGCAGTACTTC. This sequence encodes CAISGTGASYEQYF.

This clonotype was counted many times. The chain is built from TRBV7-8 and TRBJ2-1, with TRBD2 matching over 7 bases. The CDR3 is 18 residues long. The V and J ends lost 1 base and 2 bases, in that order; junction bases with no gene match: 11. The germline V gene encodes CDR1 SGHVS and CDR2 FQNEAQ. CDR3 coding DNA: TGTGCCAGCAGCTTAGTACCAGGACGAGGGAGGGCCTACAATGAGCAGTTCTTC. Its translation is CASSLVPGRGRAYNEQFF.

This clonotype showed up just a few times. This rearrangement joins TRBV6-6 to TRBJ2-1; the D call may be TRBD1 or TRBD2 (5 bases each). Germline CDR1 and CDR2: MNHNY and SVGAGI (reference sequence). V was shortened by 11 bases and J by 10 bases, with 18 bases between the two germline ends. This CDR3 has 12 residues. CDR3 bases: TGTGCCTACAGAGGGGACGCGGACGAGCAGTTCTTC. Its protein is CAYRGDADEQFF.

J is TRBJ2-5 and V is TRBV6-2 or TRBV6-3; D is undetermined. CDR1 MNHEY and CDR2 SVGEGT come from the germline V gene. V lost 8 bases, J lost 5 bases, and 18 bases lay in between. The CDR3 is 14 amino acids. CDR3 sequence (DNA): TGTGCCAGCGCCGGGTGGGGATCTGGGGAGACCCAGTACTTC. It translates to CASAGWGSGETQYF.